This entry describes one TCR beta chain. The specificity of this receptor is unknown. Nothing much larger sits one base from this clone, and base qualities are not available. This specimen belongs to a study of Ad26.COV2.S vaccination and SARS-CoV-2 variants listed by TCRdb under 2021. Some background on the complete study: Vaccine-arm donors came from COV1001, a multicentre, randomized, double-blind, placebo-controlled phase I-IIa trial of Ad26.COV2.S in healthy adults. Dosing of Ad26.COV2.S was intramuscular, at either 5x10^10 or 1x10^11 viral particles, delivered as one shot or as two shots spaced 56 days apart. TCRbeta repertoire sequencing was used to assess the specificity and breadth of SARS-CoV-2-reactive T cell receptors after Ad26.COV2.S vaccination. A total of some 30 samples were included in the TCR-sequenced set, comprising 19 Ad26.COV2.S vaccine recipients, 5 placebo recipients and 8 SARS-CoV-2 convalescent individuals. Participants in the trial were split at random into five groups of five each, receiving low-dose or high-dose Ad26.COV2.S once or twice, or else placebo on both occasions. Blinding of investigators to trial group allocation was maintained during experiments and outcome assessment. The research as a whole found: Non-spike TCR breadth was comparable between vaccine and placebo recipients, consistent with the vaccine containing only spike. Higher spike-specific TCR breadth was observed in Ad26.COV2.S recipients than in placebo recipients (P = 0.0014). After vaccination, spike-specific CD8+ and CD4+ T cell responses were reported to show substantial breadth. According to the authors, total T cell responses may have been underestimated by the TCR breadth and depth analyses. The study was not powered to compare responses between vaccine doses or regimens.

What this sample's treatment or condition label stands for: roughly 18 received Ad26.COV2.S at low or high dose, single or two shots; roughly 5 received placebo; per-sample allocation not given. Repertoires of vaccine and placebo recipients were sequenced from samples taken on day 63 after the first injection. In Cohort 1b, fewer than 30 adults aged 18-55 years were enrolled at a single site in Boston, USA, between 29 July and 7 August 2020. Ad26.COV2.S was a replication-incompetent adenovirus type 26 vector expressing a prefusion-stabilized SARS-CoV-2 spike protein from the original Wuhan strain. The immunoSEQ Assay was the method used to sequence TCRbeta CDR3 regions. After extraction, genomic DNA underwent amplification by bias-controlled multiplex PCR, followed by high-throughput sequencing. The original methods were these. Collapsing and filtering of sequences were performed to quantify the absolute abundance of each unique TCRbeta CDR3 region. T cell fraction was estimated by normalizing TCRbeta template counts to usable DNA, which was measured by amplifying reference genes present in all nucleated cells. Repertoire TCRs were annotated as SARS-CoV-2-specific by exact matching of V gene, CDR3 amino acid sequence and J gene to a known reactive TCR set. The reference SARS-CoV-2 TCR set was derived from MIRA and filtered for enrichment in COVID-19-positive ImmuneCODE repertoires, a step that removed public or cross-reactive TCRs. Using the MIRA antigens, annotated TCRs were further analysed by specific ORF or by position within an ORF. Breadth was defined as annotated unique rearrangements over total unique productive rearrangements; depth was the summed frequency of those rearrangements. TCR breadth was compared between groups using two-sided Wilcoxon rank-sum tests. TCRdb stores this immuneACCESS table with in-frame sequences only. Part of the clones is absent; in the studies checked, under half of the shortfall reflects unresolved V genes, and no reason is known for the rest. V, J and clone size derive from that table, while D and trimming were established from the DNA sequence. Here the sample has under 550,000 clones; around 90% occur a single time. The ten largest clones take up 12% of the sample.

The V end gives up 1 base and the J end 8 bases, leaving 3 bases in the junction not matched to a gene. The germline V gene (reference sequence) provides CDR1 SEHNR and CDR2 FQNEAQ. From the cysteine through the phenylalanine, the CDR3 covers 14 amino acids. The retained sequence is limited to the CDR3, 42 bases, with the frame set at the first base. Sequenced material: peripheral blood, taken in a trial of Ad26.COV2.S vaccine versus placebo. This sequence originates from a person between 18 and 59 years old who received the Ad26.COV2.S COVID-19 vaccine or a placebo. The sequence links TRBV7-9 to TRBJ1-2; TRBD1 fits 11 bases in the junction. CDR3 loop: CASSLGTGGRGYTF. The nucleotide sequence reads as follows: TGTGCCAGCAGCTTAGGGACAGGGGGCAGAGGCTACACCTTC.